This TCR beta chain was obtained from a study of PD-1 blockade in classical Hodgkin lymphoma. Repertoires were generated with immunoSEQ multiplex PCR, while TCRdb's copy carries only in-frame clones and drops some. Of over 20,000 clones in the sample, around 68% were seen once. The time point denotes: cycle 4 day 1 (C4D1), after less than 7 weeks of nivolumab. Exposure to brentuximab vedotin varied, and each patient had relapsed following autologous stem cell transplantation. Best responses fell into complete response, partial response or progressive disease. Sample: peripheral blood mononuclear cells (PBMCs), taken before the fourth cycle of nivolumab. This TCR came from a human donor with classical Hodgkin lymphoma.

CDR3 DNA sequence: TGTGCCAGCAGCTCAACCGGGACAGGGATCATCTATGGCTACACCTTC. Amino acids: CASSSTGTGIIYGYTF. J is TRBJ1-2 and V is TRBV7-2; 9 bases match TRBD1. This CDR3 region has 16 residues. Per the germline V gene, CDR1 is SGHTA and CDR2 is FQGNSA. Trimming removed 4 bases from V and 4 bases from J; junction bases left unmatched: 10.